Below are 22 T cell receptor beta chains sequenced from a single sample in a study of blood T cells in healthy people across ages. Alongside a J-beta primer mix, a sample-barcoded 5' primer served in a second PCR lasting 7 to 11 cycles. TCRdb recomputed calls from the 5' RACE reads with MiXCR, one row per CDR3 protein. The table has 1.5 million to 2 million distinct CDR3 sequences, roughly 28% seen once; the top ten hold 7.7%. Specimen: blood. Source of these receptors: a woman aged 25 to 39 in good health.

The chain links TRBV12-3 or TRBV12-4 to TRBJ2-5; 9 nucleotides match TRBD1. The CDR3 extends over 15 amino acids. Trimming removed 6 bases from V and 4 bases from J; junction bases left unmatched: 9. Written as DNA, the CDR3 is TGTGCCAGCAGCCTCGGGACAGGGTCAGGAGAGACCCAGTACTTC. Its protein product is CASSLGTGSGETQYF.

This clonotype has just a few counts. This chain joins TRBV12-3 or TRBV12-4 and TRBJ2-3; D possibly corresponds to TRBD1 (6 bases). This CDR3 is 15 amino acids long. Trimming pared 6 bases from V and 2 bases from J, leaving 15 bases between. Here the CDR3 reads CASSTWGHITDTQYF. The CDR3 region has the DNA TGTGCCAGCAGCACTTGGGGACATATCACAGATACGCAGTATTTT.

Turning to this clonotype: One end of the junction does not line up with germline, which may come from a read error. J is TRBJ2-3 and V is TRBV6-5; a possible D gene is TRBD1 (5 bases). Germline CDR1 is MNHEY and CDR2 is SVGAGI. The CDR3 totals 17 residues. The CDR3 reads CASSHSGHPSRADTQYF. The CDR3 region has the DNA TGTGCCAGCAGTCACTCAGGACACCCCAGCCGAGCAGATACGCAGTATTTT.

The rearrangement uses TRBV6-5 and TRBJ2-7, with unresolved D. The germline CDR1 and CDR2 sequences are MNHEY and SVGAGI. V lost 4 bases and J 2 bases, leaving 15 bases between the germline ends. The CDR3 extends over 15 amino acids. CDR3 sequence: CASSWRHPCTYEQYF. Here the CDR3 DNA reads TGTGCCAGCAGTTGGAGACACCCATGTACCTACGAGCAGTACTTC.

This chain joins TRBV15 and TRBJ1-1, with unresolved D. CDR3 length: 16 residues. V dropped 3 bases and J dropped 4 bases, with 18 bases sitting between them. CDR1 is LNHNV, CDR2 YYDKDF, per germline (reference sequence). CDR3 coding DNA: TGTGCCACCAGCAGTCTCCCCCTCATGCCGCGCACTGAAGCTTTCTTT. It is translated as CATSSLPLMPRTEAFF.

J is TRBJ2-5 and V is TRBV10-3; a possible D gene is TRBD2 (6 bases). Trimming removed 11 bases from V and 2 bases from J, with 12 bases in between. The CDR3 extends over 12 amino acids. Per the germline V gene, CDR1 is ENHRY and CDR2 is SYGVKD. The CDR3, as DNA: TGTGCCGTCCGGGACTGGCAAGAGACCCAGTACTTC. This gives the protein CAVRDWQETQYF.

This clonotype was found once. The gene calls are TRBV30 and TRBJ2-1; D remains ambiguous. The V and J ends lost 0 bases and 8 bases respectively, with 17 bases between them. The length of the CDR3 is 15 residues. Germline V lookup: CDR1 GTSNPN, CDR2 SVGIG (reference sequence). CDR3 DNA sequence: TGTGCCTGGAGTGTACTTTTGCCGGTTATGGATGAGCAGTTCTTC. Protein sequence: CAWSVLLPVMDEQFF.

Many counts were recorded for this clonotype. The rearrangement links TRBV7-2 to TRBJ2-7; TRBD1 is a possible D gene (6 bases). CDR1 SGHTA and CDR2 FQGNSA come from the germline V gene. This CDR3 has 14 residues. V was pared by 5 bases and J by 0 bases, with 11 bases between. CDR3 in amino acids: CASSTDSNSYEQYF. CDR3 nucleotide sequence: TGTGCCAGCAGCACGGACAGTAACTCCTACGAGCAGTACTTC.

This clonotype has more than one count but fewer than ten. This chain joins TRBV29-1 and TRBJ1-2; the match to TRBD1 covers 8 bases. V shed 2 bases and J 8 bases; nucleotides not matched to a gene: 10. Germline-derived CDR1 and CDR2 are SQVTM and ANQGSEA. The CDR3 runs 14 residues. CDR3 region: CSVEWDRPLGGYTF. The CDR3 DNA is TGCAGCGTTGAATGGGACAGGCCCTTAGGGGGCTACACCTTC.

J is TRBJ2-4 and V is TRBV9; TRBD1 aligns across 8 bases. V lost 4 bases, J lost 5 bases, and 5 bases stayed unmatched. CDR1 and CDR2 (germline): SGDLS, YYNGEE. This CDR3 contains 14 residues. The CDR3 reads CASSPPGQENIQYF. CDR3 DNA: TGTGCCAGCAGCCCACCGGGACAGGAAAACATTCAGTACTTC.

CDR3: CASSAVEGNIQYF. In DNA form, the CDR3 reads TGTGCCAGCAGCGCGGTGGAGGGAAACATTCAGTACTTC. This chain connects TRBV9 to TRBJ2-4, with a weak D call TRBD2 (6 bases). The CDR3 contains 13 residues. V was pared by 3 bases and J by 6 bases, with 10 bases between. Germline lookup yields CDR1 SGDLS and CDR2 YYNGEE.

This clonotype was counted only a few times. The rearrangement joins TRBV12-3 or TRBV12-4 to TRBJ1-2, with D unresolved. This CDR3 has 15 amino acids. V lost 3 bases and J lost 6, with 17 bases in between. The CDR3 spells CASSLRERRRNGYTF. The DNA for the CDR3 is TGTGCCAGCAGTTTGCGAGAACGGAGGAGAAATGGCTACACCTTC.

As for this clonotype: A much larger clone sits a single nucleotide away, making a read error possible. V is TRBV5-1 and J is TRBJ2-5; TRBD2 matches at 8 bases. The DNA end favors TRBJ2-7, so the J call may be wrong. Germline V lookup: CDR1 SGHRS, CDR2 YFSETQ. The CDR3 is made up of 15 amino acids. CDR3 protein: CASSSAGGVGSEQYF. CDR3 bases: TGCGCCAGCAGCTCGGCGGGGGGAGTTGGCTCCGAGCAGTACTTC.

There are a few counts of this clonotype. The chain employs TRBV20-1 and TRBJ2-7; D gene uncertain. Germline V CDR1 and CDR2: DFQATT, SNEGSKA (reference sequence). CDR3 size: 12 residues. V was trimmed by 1 base and J by 6 bases, leaving 10 bases between them. The DNA of the CDR3 is TGCAGTGCTAGAGGTGGCCCCAGCGAGCAGTACTTC. Translation: CSARGGPSEQYF.

The chain links TRBV7-9 to TRBJ2-7; D could derive from TRBD1 or TRBD2 (6 bases each). CDR1 is SEHNR and CDR2 is FQNEAQ in the germline V gene (reference sequence). Between the trimmed V and J ends, which lost 6 bases and 7 bases, there was a span of 16 bases. The CDR3 loop spans 13 amino acids. The CDR3: CASRILGGYEQYF. For the CDR3, the DNA is TGTGCCAGCAGAATACTAGGGGGGTATGAGCAGTACTTC.

This clonotype was found once. V is TRBV20-1 and J is TRBJ1-2, with a weak D call TRBD1 (5 bases). V gave up 1 base and J gave up 1 base, with 13 bases separating them. CDR1 is DFQATT, CDR2 SNEGSKA, per germline (reference sequence). CDR3 size: 15 residues. The CDR3 DNA sequence: TGCAGTGCTAGAGGCCCCGGGACGGGTAACTATGGCTACACCTTC. Protein: CSARGPGTGNYGYTF.

This sequence joins TRBV14 and TRBJ2-3; TRBD2 might be the D (5 bases). CDR3 size: 17 residues. The V gene lost 2 bases and the J gene lost 6 bases, with 21 bases spanning the gap. Germline values: CDR1 SGHDN, CDR2 FVKESK. CDR3 sequence: CASSQWRDPTGGDTQYF. The CDR3 nucleotides are TGTGCCAGCAGCCAATGGCGCGATCCTACCGGAGGTGATACGCAGTATTTT.

In its sample, this clonotype was seen once. The chain carries TRBV12-3 or TRBV12-4 and TRBJ2-5, with TRBD2 matching 10 bases. V shed 6 bases, J shed 5 bases, and the junction held 12 bases outside the gene matches. This CDR3 comprises 16 residues. DNA for the CDR3: TGTGCCAGCAGCCGGCAGCGGGGGGGCCTGGGGGAGACCCAGTACTTC. It translates to CASSRQRGGLGETQYF.

A note on this clonotype: A much larger clone sits a single nucleotide away, making a read error possible. J is TRBJ2-1 and V is TRBV5-5; no reliable D call. The better agreement between TRBJ2-7 and the DNA end casts doubt on the J call. CDR3 size: 15 residues. Per germline, CDR1 SGHKS and CDR2 YYEKEE (reference sequence). The CDR3 coding sequence is TGTGCCAGCAGCTTGGTAAGGAGCTCCTACAATGAGCAGTACTTC. This sequence encodes CASSLVRSSYNEQYF.

This clonotype has only one observation. The chain combines TRBV2 with TRBJ1-4, with 8 bases aligning to TRBD1. CDR3 length equals 15 residues. CDR1 and CDR2 (germline): SNHLY, FYNNEI. Trimming took 7 bases from V and 7 from J; bases not matched to a gene: 11. The CDR3: CASTEIQGAPEKLFF. Written as DNA, the CDR3 is TGTGCCAGCACCGAAATCCAGGGGGCGCCTGAAAAACTGTTTTTT. The full variable domain, rest sourced from reference TRBV2 and TRBJ1-4, is EPEVTQTPSHQVTQMGQEVILRCVPISNHLYFYWYRQILGQKVEFLVSFYNNEISEKSEIFDDQFSVERPDGSNFTLKIRSTKLEDSAMYFCASTEIQGAPEKLFFGSGTQLSVL.

A remark on this clonotype: This may stem from a read error, because a much larger clone lies one nucleotide away. The chain has TRBV20-1 and TRBJ2-1; 12 bases are a match to TRBD2. This CDR3 has 15 residues. CDR1 is DFQATT, CDR2 SNEGSKA, per germline (reference sequence). J lost 8 bases, V lost 5 bases, and 10 bases had no gene match. CDR3 sequence (DNA): TGCAGTGCTTTTCAGACTAGCGGGGGCCGGGATGAGCAGTTCTTC. Its protein product is CSAFQTSGGRDEQFF.

This clonotype was seen at least ten times. The chain links TRBV12-3 or TRBV12-4 to TRBJ2-7; 9 bases are shared with TRBD1. The junction had 5 bases not matched to a gene; V was cut back by 8 bases and J by 3 bases. This CDR3 has 13 amino acids. The DNA for the CDR3 is TGTGCCAGCTTGGGGACAGGGAACTACGAGCAGTACTTC. It encodes CASLGTGNYEQYF.